What follows are 21 T cell receptor beta chains derived from one specimen sequenced in a study of CD8 T cells in ankylosing spondylitis. TCRdb called the 5' RACE reads again in MiXCR, with one record for every CDR3 protein. Among 180,000 or so distinct CDR3 sequences listed, roughly 11% were seen once. Sequenced input: blood, either unsorted or a sorted T cell fraction (not recorded which). The receptor set was obtained from a male donor with ankylosing spondylitis or in good health (not recorded which).

This clonotype showed up many times. The rearrangement joins TRBV6-6 to TRBJ1-2; D is possibly TRBD1 (5 bases). Trimming left V 6 bases short and J 4 bases short, with 12 bases between. The CDR3 has 13 residues. Germline CDR1 is MNHNY and CDR2 is SVGAGI (reference sequence). The CDR3 loop is CASSTRGLYGYTF. CDR3 bases: TGTGCCAGCAGCACTAGGGGCCTCTATGGCTACACCTTC.

This clonotype was counted many times. The chain carries TRBV9 and TRBJ2-3; D is undetermined. Trimming removed 4 bases at V and 1 base at J, with 10 bases between. The CDR3 runs 14 residues. The germline gives CDR1 SGDLS, CDR2 YYNGEE. Written as DNA, the CDR3 is TGTGCCAGCAGCCCACAGATACGCACAGATACGCAGTATTTT. Translated: CASSPQIRTDTQYF.

The chain combines TRBV7-9 with TRBJ1-1; TRBD1 matches 9 bases. In germline, CDR1 is SEHNR, CDR2 FQNEAQ (reference sequence). There are 15 residues in the CDR3. After removal of 1 base from V and 4 bases from J, the junction contained 4 bases not matched to a gene. The CDR3 sequence: CASSLGPTGGTEAFF. The CDR3 DNA sequence: TGTGCCAGCAGCTTAGGTCCGACAGGGGGCACTGAAGCTTTCTTT.

The chain employs TRBV4-2 and TRBJ2-5; no definite D call. The CDR3 is 13 amino acids. Trimming pared 6 bases from V and 7 bases from J, leaving 15 bases between. Germline V lookup: CDR1 LGHNA, CDR2 YNFKEQ. The CDR3: CASRPGPRWTQYF. For the CDR3, the DNA is TGTGCCAGCAGACCCGGGCCCCGGTGGACCCAGTACTTC.

The rearrangement joins TRBV7-2 to TRBJ1-1; 9 positions match TRBD1. V lost 5 bases to trimming and J lost 5 bases; unmatched junction nucleotides: 6. The CDR3 totals 14 residues. Germline V gene data show CDR1 as SGHTA and CDR2 as FQGNSA. CDR3 region: CASSLQGADTEAFF. CDR3 DNA sequence: TGTGCCAGCAGCCTACAGGGGGCGGATACTGAAGCTTTCTTT.

This clonotype was observed a few times. The CDR3: CASSRRAASSYNEQFF. CDR3 nucleotides: TGCGCCAGCAGCCGGCGGGCGGCGAGCTCCTACAATGAGCAGTTCTTC. The chain carries TRBV4-3 and TRBJ2-1; D is perhaps TRBD2 (5 bases). The CDR3 runs to 16 residues. Germline V gives CDR1 LGHNA, CDR2 YSLEER. The V end lost 4 bases, the J end lost 0 bases, and 13 bases lay between the germline ends.

This clonotype occurred many times. The J gene is TRBJ2-3, the V gene TRBV20-1; 7 nucleotides match TRBD1. The germline V gene encodes CDR1 DFQATT and CDR2 SNEGSKA (reference sequence). J lost 4 bases, V lost 6 bases, and 4 bases had no gene match. The CDR3 runs to 12 residues. The CDR3 loop reads CSAETGADTQYF. The CDR3 nucleotides read TGCAGTGCAGAAACAGGGGCAGATACGCAGTATTTT.

The chain couples TRBV7-2 to TRBJ2-7, with unresolved D. Deletions cut 5 bases from V and 1 base from J, with 6 bases between. There are 12 residues in the CDR3. CDR1 SGHTA and CDR2 FQGNSA come from the germline V gene. The CDR3 coding sequence is TGTGCCAGCAGCACCCTTTCCTACGAGCAGTACTTC. The encoded protein is CASSTLSYEQYF.

This clonotype was recorded a few times. The genes are TRBV5-6 and TRBJ2-3, with D tentatively TRBD2 (5 bases). Germline CDR1 SGHDT, CDR2 YYEEEE. V was cut by 4 bases and J by 8 bases, with 11 bases left in between. This CDR3 is 12 amino acids long. CDR3 nucleotide sequence: TGTGCCAGCAGCCTGCAGGCGGGTACGCAGTATTTT. Its protein product is CASSLQAGTQYF.

Many counts were recorded for this clonotype. The chain recombines TRBV5-1 with TRBJ2-6; D gene unclear. From germline, CDR1 is SGHRS and CDR2 YFSETQ. Trimming shortened V by 0 bases and J by 1 base, and 5 bases separated the two germline ends. The CDR3 has 15 amino acids. CDR3 coding DNA: TGCGCCAGCAGCTTGGAACCATCTGGGGCCAACGTCCTGACTTTC. Translated, it gives CASSLEPSGANVLTF.

This clonotype has ten or more counts. The J gene is TRBJ1-6, the V gene TRBV14; a possible D gene is TRBD1 (6 bases). Germline-derived CDR1 and CDR2 are SGHDN and FVKESK. Between the trimmed V and J ends, which lost 0 bases and 8 bases, there was a span of 20 bases. The CDR3 contains 18 residues. CDR3 amino acids: CASSQDDFRGMRDSPLHF. CDR3 DNA: TGTGCCAGCAGCCAAGACGATTTTAGGGGGATGAGGGATTCACCCCTCCACTTT.

The V and J genes are TRBV12-3 or TRBV12-4 and TRBJ2-1, with 9 bases lining up with TRBD2. Trimming removed 4 bases from V and 1 base from J; junction bases left unmatched: 11. The CDR3 sequence is 18 residues long. The CDR3 coding sequence is TGTGCCAGCAGTTCAATAGCGGGGGACCTCCTTTCCTACAATGAGCAGTTCTTC. Its translation is CASSSIAGDLLSYNEQFF.

This clonotype showed up many times. The rearrangement links TRBV6-1 to TRBJ1-6; no definite D call. Germline V gene data show CDR1 as MNHNS and CDR2 as SASEGT. The CDR3 runs 15 residues. Deletions cut 6 bases from V and 3 bases from J, with 12 bases between. The CDR3 DNA follows: TGTGCCAGCAGAGAGGACGGAATCTATAATTCACCCCTCCACTTT. Protein product: CASREDGIYNSPLHF.

This clonotype showed up many times. This chain uses TRBV7-2 with TRBJ2-1; D remains unclear. Trimming took 3 bases from V and 12 from J, leaving 15 bases between them. The length of the CDR3 is 13 residues. Germline CDR1 and CDR2: SGHTA and FQGNSA. The CDR3 reads CASSLAPATPQFF. The CDR3 DNA reads TGTGCCAGCAGCTTGGCGCCGGCGACACCGCAGTTCTTC.

This clonotype was seen at least ten times. This chain joins TRBV5-1 and TRBJ1-2; no firm D call. The CDR3 length is 16 residues. V was pared by 3 bases and J by 4 bases, with 19 bases between. CDR1 and CDR2 from the germline V gene are SGHRS and YFSETQ. This chain's CDR3 is CASSYARSMSLYGYTF. In DNA, the CDR3 is TGCGCCAGCAGCTATGCGAGGTCCATGAGCCTCTATGGCTACACCTTC. Using reference TRBV5-1 and TRBJ1-2 for the parts outside the CDR3, the full variable domain is KAGVTQTPRYLIKTRGQQVTLSCSPISGHRSVSWYQQTPGQGLQFLFEYFSETQRNKGNFPGRFSGRQFSNSRSEMNVSTLELGDSALYLCASSYARSMSLYGYTFGSGTRLTVV.

This clonotype has a count of ten or more. This chain links TRBV5-5 with TRBJ1-5, with a weak D call TRBD1 (6 bases). The CDR3 runs to 16 residues. V dropped 4 bases and J dropped 2 bases, with 16 bases sitting between them. CDR1 is SGHKS and CDR2 is YYEKEE in the germline V gene (reference sequence). This chain's CDR3 is CASSANRVGGNQPQHF. In nucleotides, the CDR3 is TGTGCCAGCAGCGCCAACAGGGTTGGAGGCAATCAGCCCCAGCATTTT. Full variable domain (rest looked up from reference TRBV5-5 and TRBJ1-5): DAGVTQSPTHLIKTRGQQVTLRCSPISGHKSVSWYQQVLGQGPQFIFQYYEKEERGRGNFPDRFSARQFPNYSSELNVNALLLGDSALYLCASSANRVGGNQPQHFGDGTRLSIL.

This clonotype was counted ten times or more. The rearrangement joins TRBV4-1 to TRBJ1-6, with TRBD1 as a possible D gene (6 bases). Trimming removed 0 bases at V and 11 bases at J, with 14 bases between. Germline V CDR1 and CDR2: MGHRA, YSYEKL. CDR3 size: 15 residues. CDR3 in DNA: TGCGCCAGCAGCCAAGAAGGGACACGTATAACACCCCTCCACTTT. Its translation: CASSQEGTRITPLHF.

With respect to this clonotype: A much larger clone lies a single base off, so this may be a read error. The chain couples TRBV11-2 to TRBJ1-4; TRBD1 aligns across 9 bases. The germline CDR1 and CDR2 sequences are SGHAT and FQNNGV. The CDR3 is 15 residues long. CDR3 nucleotide sequence: TGTGCCAGCAGCCGAAGGGGGACAGGGTTTGAAAAACTGTATTTT. Residues: CASSRRGTGFEKLYF.

This clonotype was recorded at least ten times. The chain employs TRBV27 and TRBJ1-1; a possible D gene is TRBD1 (5 bases). Trimming left V 7 bases short and J 8 bases short, with 14 bases between. CDR3 length: 12 residues. The germline V gene has CDR1 MNHEY and CDR2 SMNVEV (reference sequence). DNA of the CDR3: TGTGCCAGCAAAGGGGTAGGAGGAGAAGCTTTCTTT. Amino acid sequence: CASKGVGGEAFF.

The chain joins TRBV7-2 to TRBJ2-7; weak D call: TRBD1 (5 bases). Germline-derived CDR1 and CDR2 are SGHTA and FQGNSA. The CDR3 consists of 14 residues. Trimming shortened V by 2 bases and J by 6 bases, and 14 bases separated the two germline ends. CDR3 DNA: TGTGCCAGCAGCTTACAACAGGATATCTCCGAGCAGTACTTC. It yields the protein CASSLQQDISEQYF.

Many counts were recorded for this clonotype. The genes are TRBV7-6 and TRBJ2-3; TRBD2 aligns across 11 bases. CDR1 SGHVS and CDR2 FNYEAQ come from the germline V gene. The junction had 11 bases not matched to a gene; V was cut back by 4 bases and J by 2 bases. The CDR3 covers 18 residues. The CDR3 nucleotides read TGTGCCAGCAGCTCACTCGTTGGGACTAGCGGCTTCACAGATACGCAGTATTTT. Its translation: CASSSLVGTSGFTDTQYF.